What follows are 4 T cell receptor beta chains derived from one specimen sequenced in a study of control samples from healthy donors and cancer patients. Sequenced by immunoSEQ multiplex PCR; TCRdb stores in-frame clones only, minus some. The data contain more than 140,000 clones, 94% of them singletons. Sample: blood. Receptors were obtained from a middle-aged man in good health.

This clone was counted a single time. V usage is TRBV7-9 and J usage is TRBJ1-1; D is possibly TRBD1 (5 bases). The germline V gene has CDR1 SEHNR and CDR2 FQNEAQ (reference sequence). The V end was cut by 4 bases, the J end by 3 bases, with 21 bases between. The length of the CDR3 is 17 residues. CDR3 in DNA: TGTGCCAGCAGCTCCCCGGCGGCAGGGCGAGTGGACACTGAAGCTTTCTTT. This translates into CASSSPAAGRVDTEAFF.

The chain has TRBV9 and TRBJ1-2; tentative D call: TRBD1 (5 bases). This CDR3 region has 16 residues. Germline lookup yields CDR1 SGDLS and CDR2 YYNGEE. Between the trimmed V and J ends, which lost 0 bases and 5 bases, there was a span of 17 bases. The CDR3 sequence is CASSVEAGPLHYGYTF. CDR3 nucleotide sequence: TGTGCCAGCAGCGTAGAGGCAGGGCCACTGCATTATGGCTACACCTTC.

V gene TRBV4-1 combines with J gene TRBJ1-2; D remains unclear. Trimming removed 1 base at V and 0 bases at J, with 9 bases between. CDR1 and CDR2 (germline): MGHRA, YSYEKL. The CDR3 is made up of 15 amino acids. The DNA of the CDR3 is TGCGCCAGCAGCCAAGCGGTCACAGCTAACTATGGCTACACCTTC. Translating it yields CASSQAVTANYGYTF.

In its sample, this clone was seen a few times. This chain joins TRBV28 and TRBJ2-7; 7 positions agree with TRBD1. The length of the CDR3 is 14 residues. Germline assignment: CDR1 MDHEN and CDR2 SYDVKM. The J segment lost 3 bases and the V segment lost 6 bases, leaving 8 bases of the junction unmatched. CDR3: CASRVRAGGYEQYF. The CDR3 nucleotides read TGTGCCAGCAGGGTGCGGGCAGGGGGCTACGAGCAGTACTTC.